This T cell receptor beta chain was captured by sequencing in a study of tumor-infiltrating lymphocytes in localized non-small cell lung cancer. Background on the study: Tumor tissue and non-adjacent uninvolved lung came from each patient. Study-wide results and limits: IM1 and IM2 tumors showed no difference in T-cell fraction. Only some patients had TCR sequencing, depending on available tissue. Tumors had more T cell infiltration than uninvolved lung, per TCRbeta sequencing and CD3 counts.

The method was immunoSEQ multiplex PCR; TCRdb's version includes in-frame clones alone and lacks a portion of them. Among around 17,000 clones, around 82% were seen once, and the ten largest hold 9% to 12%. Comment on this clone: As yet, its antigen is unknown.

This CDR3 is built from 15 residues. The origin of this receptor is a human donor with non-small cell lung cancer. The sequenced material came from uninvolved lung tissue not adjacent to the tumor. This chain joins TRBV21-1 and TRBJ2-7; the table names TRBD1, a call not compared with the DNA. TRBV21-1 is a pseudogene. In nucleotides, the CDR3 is TGTGCCAGCAAACGGGGACAGGGGCCTTTCTACGAGCAGTACTTC. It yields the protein CASKRGQGPFYEQYF.